The T cell receptor (beta chain) described here comes from a study of Ad26.COV2.S vaccination and SARS-CoV-2 variants. J gave up 2 bases and V 2 bases, and 9 bases lay outside the gene matches. The CDR3 extends over 17 amino acids. Germline V CDR1 and CDR2: SGHTA, FQGNSA. Study-wide points: Relative to placebo recipients, vaccine recipients exhibited elevated spike-specific TCR breadth.

Libraries were prepared by immunoSEQ multiplex PCR; TCRdb keeps only in-frame clonotypes and omits some of them. Seen here are hundreds of thousands of clones, 80% to 90% observed once, and the top ten hold around 3%. About this clone: Its antigen remains unknown.

Documented treatment: approximately 18 received Ad26.COV2.S at low or high dose, single or two shots; several received placebo; per-sample allocation not given. Collection of the samples took place on day 63 after the first injection of vaccine or placebo. Ad26.COV2.S expressed prefusion-stabilized spike from the original Wuhan strain. Sequenced material: peripheral blood, taken in a trial of Ad26.COV2.S vaccine versus placebo. The sequence came from a person between 18 and 65 years old who received the Ad26.COV2.S COVID-19 vaccine or a placebo. The chain uses TRBV7-2 and TRBJ2-3; 8 bases align to TRBD2. The CDR3 DNA follows: TGTGCCAGCAGCTTATTCCGTAGCGGGGCCTCCACAGATACGCAGTATTTT. Translated: CASSLFRSGASTDTQYF.